The text below deals with one T cell receptor beta chain. Its matching antigen is unknown. This entry comes from a study of shared clonotypes between healthy human individuals. Broader study findings: Rarefaction exposed incomplete sorted-subset sequencing despite large depth.

CDR1 SGHRS and CDR2 YFSETQ come from the germline V gene. Trimming took 2 bases from V and 6 from J; bases not matched to a gene: 7. The CDR3 extends over 16 amino acids. Repertoires were generated with immunoSEQ multiplex PCR, while TCRdb's copy carries only in-frame clones and drops some. The table lists roughly 300,000 clones, over 70% of them singletons. The chain couples TRBV5-1 to TRBJ2-3; TRBD2 matches at 12 bases. Sequencing was done on a sample of memory CD4+ T cells sorted from blood. Subset noted: CD45RA-negative fraction. The sequence was collected from a man aged 30 to 39 in good health. The CDR3: CASSLGLAGFGDTQYF. The CDR3, as DNA: TGCGCCAGCAGCTTAGGACTAGCGGGATTTGGGGATACGCAGTATTTT.